This T cell receptor beta chain was found in a study of cytomegalovirus exposure and HLA in healthy donors. Broader study findings: There were fewer than 200 TCR beta chains listed as cytomegalovirus-associated. In vitro checks showed that a few CMV-associated chains really do target CMV antigens.

Germline V gene data show CDR1 as SGHVS and CDR2 as FNYEAQ. The CDR3 has 14 amino acids. V was clipped by 5 bases and J by 6 bases, with 13 bases between them. There are a few counts of this clone. Its antigen is unidentified. Assay: immunoSEQ multiplex PCR; the TCRdb copy retains only in-frame clones and omits some. The data contain about 170,000 clones, approximately 86% of them singletons. The specimen was PBMCs. This chain links TRBV7-6 with TRBJ2-2; TRBD1 might be the D (6 bases). The clonotype was recovered from a man between 18 and 29 years old in good health and CMV-seropositive. The chain's CDR3 is CASSQEGHPGELFF. The DNA of the CDR3 is TGTGCCAGCAGCCAAGAGGGACACCCCGGGGAGCTGTTTTTT.